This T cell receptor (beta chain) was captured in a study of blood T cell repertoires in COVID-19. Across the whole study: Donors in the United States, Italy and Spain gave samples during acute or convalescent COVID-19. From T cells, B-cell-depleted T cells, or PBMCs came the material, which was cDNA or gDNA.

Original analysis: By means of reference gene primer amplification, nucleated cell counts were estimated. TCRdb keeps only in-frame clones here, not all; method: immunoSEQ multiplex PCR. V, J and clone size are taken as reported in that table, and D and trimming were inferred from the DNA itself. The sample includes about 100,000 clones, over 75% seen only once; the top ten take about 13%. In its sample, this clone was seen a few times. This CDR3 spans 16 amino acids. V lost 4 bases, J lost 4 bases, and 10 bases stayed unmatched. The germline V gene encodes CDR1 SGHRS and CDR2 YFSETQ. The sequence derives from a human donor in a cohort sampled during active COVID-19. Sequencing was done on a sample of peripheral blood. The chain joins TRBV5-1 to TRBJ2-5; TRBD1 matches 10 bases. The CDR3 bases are TGCGCCAGCAGCATAGGACAGGGGGAAAGAGGAGAGACCCAGTACTTC. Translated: CASSIGQGERGETQYF.